The rows below give T cell receptor beta chains drawn from one sample of a study of blood T cell repertoires in COVID-19. Measured with immunoSEQ multiplex PCR; TCRdb has only the in-frame clones, and not every one. Of about 76,000 clones listed, 90% are singletons. The sample consisted of peripheral blood. Receptor source: a man aged 45-65 years with acute or convalescent COVID-19. The CDR3 runs from the conserved cysteine through the conserved F or W. A D gene is named only where the DNA matches it firmly. Clone size is stated in some rows and not others, as once, few, many or a class when expanded.

J gene,CDR3 length,D gene,clone size,V gene,CDR3 protein,CDR3 DNA
TRBJ1-1,14,TRBD1,.,TRBV19,CASTGRTGDTEAFF,TGTGCCAGTACCGGGAGGACAGGGGACACTGAAGCTTTCTTT
TRBJ1-2,13,.,.,TRBV15,CATSRDFDYGYTF,TGTGCCACCAGCAGAGATTTCGACTATGGCTACACCTTC
TRBJ2-1,15,.,once,TRBV5-6,CASSYGTLSYNEQFF,TGTGCCAGCAGCTACGGGACACTCTCCTACAATGAGCAGTTCTTC
TRBJ1-5,13,.,.,TRBV2,CASTSGRYQPQHF,TGTGCCAGCACCTCAGGGAGGTATCAGCCCCAGCATTTT
TRBJ2-2,14,.,.,TRBV4-3,CASSPGVQTGELFF,TGCGCCAGCAGCCCAGGTGTCCAGACCGGGGAGCTGTTTTTT
TRBJ2-2,14,TRBD2,.,TRBV3-1/TRBV3-2,CASSSGRNTGELFF,TGTGCCAGCAGCAGCGGGAGGAACACCGGGGAGCTGTTTTTT
TRBJ1-1,13,TRBD1,.,TRBV29-1,CSVLQGVGTEAFF,TGCAGCGTATTACAGGGGGTAGGGACTGAAGCTTTCTTT
TRBJ2-5,13,.,.,TRBV6-5,CASSYPGQETQYF,TGTGCCAGCAGTTACCCGGGACAAGAGACCCAGTACTTC
TRBJ2-3,15,TRBD1,.,TRBV30,CAWATGQHSTDTQYF,TGTGCCTGGGCGACGGGACAGCACAGCACAGATACGCAGTATTTT
TRBJ1-2,14,.,.,TRBV28,CASSLPTGRYGYTF,TGTGCCAGCAGTTTACCGACAGGAAGGTATGGCTACACCTTC
TRBJ2-6,19,.,.,TRBV6-2/TRBV6-3,CASSYIWRGLASGANVLTF,TGTGCCAGCAGTTACATCTGGAGGGGGCTCGCCTCTGGGGCCAACGTCCTGACTTTC
TRBJ1-1,14,TRBD1,.,TRBV5-4,CAGKAGGLNTEAFF,TGTGCCGGGAAGGCAGGGGGTTTGAACACTGAAGCTTTCTTT
TRBJ2-1,18,TRBD1,.,TRBV28,CASINYWGTANEANEQFF,TGTGCCAGCATAAATTATTGGGGGACAGCCAATGAAGCCAATGAGCAGTTCTTC
TRBJ2-3,18,TRBD2,.,TRBV15,CATSREASGGASTDTQYF,TGTGCCACCAGCAGAGAGGCTAGCGGGGGGGCTAGCACAGATACGCAGTATTTT
TRBJ2-2,15,.,.,TRBV4-2,CASSQQTGAAGELFF,TGTGCCAGCAGCCAACAGACAGGAGCGGCCGGGGAGCTGTTTTTT
TRBJ1-2,17,TRBD1,.,TRBV19,CASTFDGQGARLRGYTF,TGTGCCAGTACGTTCGACGGGCAGGGGGCCCGTCTTCGGGGCTACACCTTC
TRBJ2-7,14,TRBD1,.,TRBV6-5,CASSINRGTYEQYF,TGTGCCAGCAGCATAAACAGGGGAACCTACGAGCAGTACTTC
TRBJ2-2,15,TRBD2,.,TRBV23-1,CASRILAGVPGELFF,TGCGCCAGCAGGATACTAGCGGGAGTTCCCGGGGAGCTGTTTTTT
TRBJ2-7,16,.,.,TRBV18,CASSPPPAASSYEQYF,TGTGCCAGCTCACCACCGCCGGCGGCCAGCTCCTACGAGCAGTACTTC
TRBJ2-7,13,.,.,TRBV27,CASSPRGSYEQYF,TGTGCCAGCAGTCCCAGGGGATCCTACGAGCAGTACTTC
TRBJ1-1,15,.,.,TRBV9,CASSVSGGKNTEAFF,TGTGCCAGCAGCGTATCCGGCGGGAAGAACACTGAAGCTTTCTTT
TRBJ1-5,14,TRBD1,.,TRBV19,CASTPGGHNQPQHF,TGTGCCAGCACACCAGGGGGGCACAATCAGCCCCAGCATTTT
TRBJ1-3,15,TRBD1,.,TRBV5-6,CASSARTGIGNTIYF,TGTGCCAGCAGCGCTCGGACAGGGATTGGAAACACCATATATTTT
TRBJ1-1,13,.,.,TRBV13,CASSLNRASEAFF,TGTGCCAGCAGCTTAAACAGGGCCTCCGAAGCTTTCTTT
TRBJ1-4,12,.,once,TRBV11-1,CASSPRGEKLFF,TGTGCCAGCAGCCCGCGCGGTGAAAAACTGTTTTTT
TRBJ1-5,15,TRBD1,few,TRBV5-6,CASSPGQGRNQPQHF,TGTGCCAGCAGCCCGGGACAGGGCCGCAATCAGCCCCAGCATTTT
TRBJ1-4,16,.,.,TRBV29-1,CSVRRKGSATNEKLFF,TGCAGCGTTAGGAGGAAGGGTTCGGCAACTAATGAAAAACTGTTTTTT
TRBJ2-2,16,TRBD2,.,TRBV9,CASSPETSGETGELFF,TGTGCCAGCAGCCCTGAGACTAGCGGGGAAACCGGGGAGCTGTTTTTT
TRBJ1-4,14,TRBD1,.,TRBV28,CASSTYRGAQRLFF,TGTGCCAGCAGTACCTACAGGGGTGCCCAAAGACTGTTTTTT
TRBJ2-3,16,TRBD1,.,TRBV7-2,CASSLGPDRVRDTQYF,TGTGCCAGCAGCTTAGGCCCCGACAGGGTTCGTGATACGCAGTATTTT
TRBJ2-5,17,TRBD2,.,TRBV5-1,CASSFGPRASGEETQYF,TGCGCCAGCAGCTTTGGGCCCCGGGCTAGCGGGGAAGAGACCCAGTACTTC
TRBJ2-7,16,.,once,TRBV5-8,CASSLGSPPTSYEQYF,TGTGCCAGCAGCTTGGGTAGTCCACCGACATCCTACGAGCAGTACTTC
TRBJ1-3,16,TRBD1,.,TRBV27,CASSPLGQYSGNTIYF,TGTGCCAGCAGTCCTCTGGGACAGTACTCTGGAAACACCATATATTTT
TRBJ1-1,16,TRBD1,.,TRBV18,CASSPFGGGVVPEAFF,TGTGCCAGCTCCCCATTCGGAGGGGGCGTCGTCCCTGAAGCTTTCTTT
TRBJ1-3,11,.,.,TRBV23-1,CASRRRNTIYF,TGCGCCAGCAGGAGAAGAAACACCATATATTTT